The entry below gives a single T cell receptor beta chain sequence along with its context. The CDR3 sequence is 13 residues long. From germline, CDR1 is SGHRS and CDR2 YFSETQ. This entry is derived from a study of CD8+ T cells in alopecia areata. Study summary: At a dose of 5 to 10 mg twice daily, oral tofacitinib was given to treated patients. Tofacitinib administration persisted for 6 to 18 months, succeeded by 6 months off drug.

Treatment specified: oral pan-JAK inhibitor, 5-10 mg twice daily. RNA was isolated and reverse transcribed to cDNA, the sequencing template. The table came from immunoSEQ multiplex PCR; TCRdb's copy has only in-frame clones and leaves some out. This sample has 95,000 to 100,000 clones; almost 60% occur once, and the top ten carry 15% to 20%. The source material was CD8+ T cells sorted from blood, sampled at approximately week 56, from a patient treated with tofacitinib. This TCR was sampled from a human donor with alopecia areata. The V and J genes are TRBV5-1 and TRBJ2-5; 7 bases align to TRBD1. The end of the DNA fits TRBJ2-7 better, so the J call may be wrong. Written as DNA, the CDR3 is TGCGCCAGCAGAGAGACAGGGTCCTACGAGCAGTACTTC. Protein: CASRETGSYEQYF.